One sample yielded the 23 T cell receptor beta chains listed below, sequenced in a study of blood T cell repertoires in COVID-19 (dated by TCRdb to the early 2020s). The library was produced with the immunoSEQ multiplex PCR assay. This immuneACCESS table, as held by TCRdb, lists in-frame sequences with V and J called but not all clones. Of the missing ones, under half trace to an unresolved V gene in checked studies; the others have no known cause. Within this sample are around 61,000 clones, with 81% of them counted one time only. The ten largest clones take up 15% to 19% of the sample. Sequenced sample: peripheral blood. Every receptor here comes from an elderly man with acute or convalescent COVID-19.

V gene TRBV5-1 combines with J gene TRBJ2-7; 9 bases fit TRBD1. The CDR3 contains 14 residues. Germline V gives CDR1 SGHRS, CDR2 YFSETQ. V lost 0 bases, J lost 12 bases, and 10 bases stayed unmatched. CDR3 sequence: CASSLEGQGSKRYF. Here the CDR3 DNA reads TGCGCCAGCAGCTTGGAGGGACAGGGATCGAAGCGGTACTTC.

The chain uses TRBV4-1 and TRBJ1-2; 9 positions match TRBD1. The germline V gene encodes CDR1 MGHRA and CDR2 YSYEKL. With V trimmed by 6 bases and J by 2 bases, 7 bases remained unmatched. The CDR3 loop spans 15 amino acids. Here the CDR3 reads CASSTLGTGNYGYTF. The CDR3 DNA is TGCGCCAGCAGTACCCTAGGGACAGGGAACTATGGCTACACCTTC.

The V call is TRBV10-3, the J call TRBJ1-5, with D maybe TRBD1 (6 bases). CDR3 length: 16 amino acids. Germline CDR1 is ENHRY and CDR2 is SYGVKD. Trimming removed 4 bases at V and 2 bases at J, with 15 bases between. This CDR3 reads CAISAAGAGGNQPQHF. In DNA, the CDR3 is TGTGCCATCAGTGCCGCGGGGGCCGGGGGCAATCAGCCCCAGCATTTT.

The chain joins TRBV3-1 (or the pseudogene TRBV3-2) to TRBJ1-1, with a weak D call TRBD1 (5 bases). V was cut by 1 base and J by 1 base, with 10 bases left in between. Per the germline V gene, CDR1 is LGHDT and CDR2 is YNNKEL (reference sequence). The CDR3 has 15 residues. The CDR3 DNA reads TGTGCCAGCAGCCAAGGGTACAGGTCGAACACTGAAGCTTTCTTT. Translating it yields CASSQGYRSNTEAFF.

This chain uses TRBV9 with TRBJ2-3; D possibly corresponds to TRBD2 (6 bases). The CDR3 extends over 18 amino acids. V was cut by 2 bases and J by 0 bases, with 19 bases left in between. The germline V gene has CDR1 SGDLS and CDR2 YYNGEE. CDR3 bases: TGTGCCAGCAGCGTTTCTGCGGGATATCAGATAAGCACAGATACGCAGTATTTT. Translating it yields CASSVSAGYQISTDTQYF.

V usage is TRBV28 and J usage is TRBJ2-7; 11 bases line up with TRBD1. CDR1 is MDHEN and CDR2 is SYDVKM in the germline V gene. V dropped 3 bases and J dropped 4; count of bases not matched to a gene: 2. This CDR3 comprises 14 residues. The chain's CDR3 is CASSFGTGGYEQYF. For the CDR3, the DNA is TGTGCCAGCAGTTTTGGGACAGGGGGGTACGAGCAGTACTTC. The complete variable domain, with remaining parts taken from reference TRBV28 and TRBJ2-7, reads DVKVTQSSRYLVKRTGEKVFLECVQDMDHENMFWYRQDPGLGLRLIYFSYDVKMKEKGDIPEGYSVSREKKERFSLILESASTNQTSMYLCASSFGTGGYEQYFGPGTRLTVT.

This chain joins TRBV7-2 and TRBJ1-2; 9 nucleotides agree with TRBD1. V lost 5 bases to trimming and J lost 7 bases; unmatched junction nucleotides: 14. There are 16 residues in the CDR3. The germline CDR1 and CDR2 sequences are SGHTA and FQGNSA. CDR3 region: CASSALRDRDGAGYTF. The CDR3, as DNA: TGTGCCAGCAGCGCCCTCCGGGACAGGGACGGCGCTGGCTACACCTTC.

The chain has TRBV20-1 and TRBJ1-1; D remains unclear. V lost 3 bases, J lost 0 bases, and 11 bases lay in between. The CDR3 contains 14 residues. The germline gives CDR1 DFQATT, CDR2 SNEGSKA (reference sequence). The CDR3 DNA reads as TGCAGTGCTAGTTCTGCAGTGGTGAACACTGAAGCTTTCTTT. The encoded protein is CSASSAVVNTEAFF.

The genes are TRBV7-3 and TRBJ1-2, with 8 nucleotides matching TRBD1. With V trimmed by 0 bases and J by 13 bases, 7 bases remained unmatched. Germline-derived CDR1 and CDR2 are SGHTA and FQGTGA. The CDR3 totals 13 residues. CDR3 protein: CASSLTSGQEGTF. The CDR3 DNA sequence: TGTGCCAGCAGCTTAACGTCGGGACAGGAAGGCACCTTC. Based on the CDR3 plus reference TRBV7-3 and TRBJ1-2, the full variable domain is GAGVSQTPSNKVTEKGKYVELRCDPISGHTALYWYRQSLGQGPEFLIYFQGTGAADDSGLPNDRFFAVRPEGSVSTLKIQRTERGDSAVYLCASSLTSGQEGTFGSGTRLTVV.

This clone was counted a few times. V usage is TRBV19 and J usage is TRBJ1-3, with a possible D match to TRBD1 (5 bases). This CDR3 contains 16 residues. The germline V gene encodes CDR1 LNHDA and CDR2 SQIVND (reference sequence). Trimming took 4 bases from V and 1 from J, leaving 14 bases between them. The CDR3 DNA sequence: TGTGCCAGTAGTACTCCAGGGTTGGCATCTGGAAACACCATATATTTT. As protein: CASSTPGLASGNTIYF.

Turning to this clone: The same CDR3 arises from other DNA sequences in this sample as well. The chain joins TRBV19 to TRBJ1-5; 9 bases map to TRBD1. Trimming took 5 bases from V and 4 from J; bases not matched to a gene: 6. The CDR3 loop spans 15 amino acids. Germline V lookup: CDR1 LNHDA, CDR2 SQIVND (reference sequence). CDR3: CASSLTGTGNQPQHF. The CDR3 DNA is TGTGCCAGTAGTCTCACAGGGACAGGGAATCAGCCCCAGCATTTT.

The chain has TRBV10-1 and TRBJ1-4, with TRBD1 identical over 7 bases. With V trimmed by 4 bases and J by 2 bases, 1 base remained unmatched. This CDR3 is built from 14 residues. Germline values: CDR1 WNHNN, CDR2 SYGVQD (reference sequence). As DNA, the CDR3 is TGCGCCAGCAGTGGGACAGGCACTAATGAAAAACTGTTTTTT. Translation: CASSGTGTNEKLFF.

The chain uses TRBV5-1 and TRBJ2-1, with TRBD2 matching over 9 bases. Germline V gene lookup returns CDR1 SGHRS and CDR2 YFSETQ. The CDR3 runs to 14 residues. V lost 2 bases and J lost 6; bases outside the gene matches: 3. In DNA, the CDR3 is TGCGCCAGCAGCTTTAGCGGGAGTGTCAATGAGCAGTTCTTC. It translates to CASSFSGSVNEQFF.

V is TRBV4-3 and J is TRBJ2-5; 7 bases map to TRBD1. The CDR3 spans 17 residues. J was trimmed by 5 bases and V by 1 base; bases with no gene match: 13. Germline V CDR1 and CDR2: LGHNA, YSLEER. The CDR3 DNA sequence: TGCGCCAGCAGCCAAGTTTGGGCACAGGGGACCGGGGAGACCCAGTACTTC. Translated, it gives CASSQVWAQGTGETQYF.

The V and J genes are TRBV19 and TRBJ1-1, with D hard to call. This CDR3 has 13 amino acids. V was cut by 2 bases and J by 0 bases, with 4 bases left in between. Germline values: CDR1 LNHDA, CDR2 SQIVND (reference sequence). Here the CDR3 reads CASSITVNTEAFF. CDR3 sequence (DNA): TGTGCCAGTAGTATAACGGTGAACACTGAAGCTTTCTTT.

The rearrangement uses TRBV7-2 and TRBJ2-7; possibly TRBD1 for D (5 bases). The CDR3 covers 14 residues. V was trimmed by 5 bases and J by 5 bases, leaving 16 bases between them. CDR1 SGHTA and CDR2 FQGNSA come from the germline V gene. For the CDR3, the DNA is TGTGCCAGCAGCCTCCCCCCGACAGTTCACGAGCAGTACTTC. Translation gives CASSLPPTVHEQYF.

V is TRBV9 and J is TRBJ1-6; TRBD1 agrees at 9 bases. The V gene end was trimmed by 0 bases and the J gene end by 5 bases; junction bases not matched to a gene: 9. CDR1 is SGDLS and CDR2 is YYNGEE in the germline V gene. The CDR3 consists of 18 residues. The CDR3 bases are TGTGCCAGCAGCGTAGCTTCGGGGACAGGGATGGATAATTCACCCCTCCACTTT. This gives the protein CASSVASGTGMDNSPLHF.

This chain joins TRBV5-4 and TRBJ1-1; perhaps TRBD1 as D (6 bases). The CDR3 contains 14 residues. Germline V gene lookup returns CDR1 SGHNT and CDR2 YYREEE (reference sequence). V gave up 0 bases and J gave up 5 bases, with 11 bases separating them. The CDR3 region is CASSLVGGGTEAFF. In DNA form, the CDR3 reads TGTGCCAGCAGCTTGGTAGGGGGGGGAACTGAAGCTTTCTTT. Complete variable domain (other parts from reference TRBV5-4 and TRBJ1-1): ETGVTQSPTHLIKTRGQQVTLRCSSQSGHNTVSWYQQALGQGPQFIFQYYREEENGRGNFPPRFSGLQFPNYSSELNVNALELDDSALYLCASSLVGGGTEAFFGQGTRLTVV.

The chain recombines TRBV4-1 with TRBJ2-3; D is perhaps TRBD2 (6 bases). The CDR3 covers 15 residues. V was trimmed by 0 bases and J by 0 bases, leaving 7 bases between them. CDR1 is MGHRA and CDR2 is YSYEKL in the germline V gene. CDR3: CASSQERDSTDTQYF. CDR3 in DNA: TGCGCCAGCAGCCAAGAGCGGGACAGCACAGATACGCAGTATTTT.

V gene TRBV10-3 combines with J gene TRBJ1-5, with TRBD1 matching over 10 bases. This CDR3 region has 14 residues. The germline gives CDR1 ENHRY, CDR2 SYGVKD. V dropped 5 bases and J dropped 5; count of bases not matched to a gene: 3. The CDR3: CAISPGQGYQPQHF. The CDR3 region has the DNA TGTGCCATCAGTCCGGGACAGGGGTATCAGCCCCAGCATTTT.

The chain recombines TRBV15 with TRBJ2-1; perhaps TRBD2 as D (6 bases). The CDR3 length is 17 residues. V lost 0 bases to trimming and J lost 2 bases, with 14 bases between them. The germline gives CDR1 LNHNV, CDR2 YYDKDF (reference sequence). This CDR3 is CATSRDLRLVPYNEQFF. CDR3 nucleotide sequence: TGTGCCACCAGCAGAGATCTTCGACTAGTCCCCTACAATGAGCAGTTCTTC.

The gene calls are TRBV7-8 and TRBJ2-3, with D uncertain. The V end was cut by 2 bases, the J end by 4 bases, with 10 bases between. CDR3 size: 14 residues. Germline loops: CDR1 SGHVS, CDR2 FQNEAQ. Here the CDR3 DNA reads TGTGCCAGCAGCTTACGAGCTATCGCAGATACGCAGTATTTT. This sequence encodes CASSLRAIADTQYF.

The chain employs TRBV3-1 (or the pseudogene TRBV3-2) and TRBJ1-2; 7 positions agree with TRBD1. V was clipped by 4 bases and J by 0 bases; unmatched bases: 5. Germline CDR1 is LGHDT and CDR2 is YNNKEL (reference sequence). CDR3 length equals 15 residues. The CDR3, as DNA: TGTGCCAGCAGCCCCGGGACAGCGACTAACTATGGCTACACCTTC. Translating gives CASSPGTATNYGYTF.